The 21 T cell receptor beta chains in this list originate from one sample, sequenced in a study of blood T cell repertoires in COVID-19 (dated by TCRdb to about 2020). Receptor libraries were prepared by the immunoSEQ multiplex PCR assay. This immuneACCESS table, as held by TCRdb, lists in-frame sequences with V and J called but not all clones. Of the missing ones, under half trace to an unresolved V gene in checked studies; the others have no known cause. Here the sample has around 97,000 clones; almost 85% occur a single time. Over 9.5% of the sample lies in the top ten. The specimen sequenced was peripheral blood. These receptors came from a man between 65 and 85 years old with acute or convalescent COVID-19.

The CDR3 region has the DNA TGTGCCAGCAGTTTACTCGGAGCCACGATAGCGGGAGGGCCACAGTATTTT. Its translation is CASSLLGATIAGGPQYF. V gene TRBV27 combines with J gene TRBJ2-3; 11 bases are shared with TRBD2. This CDR3 has 17 amino acids. V was clipped by 2 bases and J by 12 bases; unmatched bases: 16. CDR1 and CDR2 from the germline V gene are MNHEY and SMNVEV (reference sequence).

This clone was seen more than once but under ten times. The chain employs TRBV27 and TRBJ1-6; maybe TRBD1 (5 bases). Germline V CDR1 and CDR2: MNHEY, SMNVEV (reference sequence). The CDR3 is 13 amino acids. Trimming shortened V by 7 bases and J by 6 bases, and 10 bases separated the two germline ends. The CDR3 sequence: CASKGPTNSPLHF. CDR3 nucleotides: TGTGCCAGCAAGGGGCCGACTAATTCACCCCTCCACTTT.

This sequence joins TRBV29-1 and TRBJ1-2, with D possibly matching TRBD1 (6 bases). CDR1 is SQVTM, CDR2 ANQGSEA, per germline. Trimming cost V 6 bases and J 0 bases, with 14 bases left between them. The CDR3 totals 14 residues. CDR3 in DNA: TGCAGCGTCCCCCCTCGGACAGCTAACTATGGCTACACCTTC. Its translation: CSVPPRTANYGYTF. The full variable domain, rest sourced from reference TRBV29-1 and TRBJ1-2, is SAVISQKPSRDICQRGTSLTIQCQVDSQVTMMFWYRQQPGQSLTLIATANQGSEATYESGFVIDKFPISRPNLTFSTLTVSNMSPEDSSIYLCSVPPRTANYGYTFGSGTRLTVV.

This chain links TRBV27 with TRBJ2-5, with 7 bases fitting TRBD1. The CDR3 is 17 amino acids. The V segment lost 0 bases and the J segment 3 bases; nucleotides outside the gene matches: 10. CDR1 MNHEY and CDR2 SMNVEV come from the germline V gene (reference sequence). CDR3 nucleotides: TGTGCCAGCAGTTTATCGGCAGGGGGAGTAGTAGAAGAGACCCAGTACTTC. Its translation: CASSLSAGGVVEETQYF.

This clone occurred a few times. This chain links TRBV30 with TRBJ2-1; 9 bases fit TRBD2. Trimming cost V 6 bases and J 5 bases; bases outside gene matches: 17. Germline V gene lookup returns CDR1 GTSNPN and CDR2 SVGIG (reference sequence). CDR3 length equals 17 residues. The CDR3 sequence is CACGSLSGGRAHNEQFF. CDR3 DNA sequence: TGTGCCTGTGGATCTCTATCGGGCGGGAGGGCCCACAATGAGCAGTTCTTC.

With respect to this clone: Other DNA sequences within the sample encode an identical CDR3. V usage is TRBV29-1 and J usage is TRBJ1-5, with TRBD1 identical over 9 bases. Germline V lookup: CDR1 SQVTM, CDR2 ANQGSEA. J lost 4 bases, V lost 6 bases, and 1 base had no gene match. The CDR3 spans 12 residues. CDR3 protein: CSVGQGNQPQHF. In DNA form, the CDR3 reads TGCAGCGTCGGACAGGGGAATCAGCCCCAGCATTTT.

There are a few counts of this clone. V gene TRBV5-1 combines with J gene TRBJ1-4; TRBD1 aligns across 8 bases. The junction had 11 bases not matched to a gene; V was cut back by 1 base and J by 9 bases. Per the germline V gene, CDR1 is SGHRS and CDR2 is YFSETQ. This CDR3 is 16 amino acids long. The CDR3 DNA follows: TGCGCCAGCAGCTTGTATAGGGGGACAGGAGCCCAAAAACTGTTTTTT. This translates into CASSLYRGTGAQKLFF.

This chain joins TRBV27 and TRBJ1-2; D not resolved. V was pared by 3 bases and J by 6 bases, with 11 bases between. Germline loops: CDR1 MNHEY, CDR2 SMNVEV (reference sequence). This CDR3 comprises 13 residues. CDR3 sequence: CASSLEGPNGYTF. In nucleotides, the CDR3 is TGTGCCAGCAGTTTGGAGGGTCCGAATGGCTACACCTTC.

The chain carries TRBV10-3 and TRBJ2-7; TRBD1 might be the D (6 bases). CDR1 and CDR2 (germline): ENHRY, SYGVKD. This CDR3 comprises 13 residues. V was shortened by 7 bases and J by 6 bases, with 16 bases between the two germline ends. CDR3 sequence: CAIKGDIGVEQYF. In nucleotides, the CDR3 is TGTGCCATCAAGGGGGACATAGGGGTCGAGCAGTACTTC.

The V gene is TRBV7-8, the J gene TRBJ2-1; 12 bases map to TRBD2. CDR3 length: 14 residues. V lost 7 bases to trimming and J lost 7 bases; unmatched junction nucleotides: 5. Germline V gene sequence: CDR1 SGHVS, CDR2 FQNEAQ. DNA for the CDR3: TGTGCCAGCATGTCGACTAGCGGGAGAAATGAGCAGTTCTTC. It yields the protein CASMSTSGRNEQFF.

The chain links TRBV12-3 or TRBV12-4 to TRBJ1-2; 8 bases align to TRBD1. This CDR3 has 13 amino acids. J was trimmed by 6 bases and V by 6 bases; bases with no gene match: 6. CDR3 region: CASRQTGGHGYTF. CDR3 coding DNA: TGTGCCAGCAGACAAACAGGGGGTCATGGCTACACCTTC.

In DNA, the CDR3 is TGTGCCAGCAGTGAATTAGGGCCCAGGGCAGGGACTGAAGCTTTCTTT. Amino acids: CASSELGPRAGTEAFF. The chain couples TRBV25-1 to TRBJ1-1, with D possibly matching TRBD1 (5 bases). Germline CDR1 reads MGHDK; CDR2 reads SYGVNS. V was trimmed by 1 base and J by 5 bases, leaving 17 bases between them. The CDR3 contains 16 residues. Together with reference TRBV25-1 and TRBJ1-1, the CDR3 gives the full variable domain: EADIYQTPRYLVIGTGKKITLECSQTMGHDKMYWYQQDPGMELHLIHYSYGVNSTEKGDLSSESTVSRIRTEHFPLTLESARPSHTSQYLCASSELGPRAGTEAFFGQGTRLTVV.

This clone appeared a single time. The chain couples TRBV9 to TRBJ2-5, with 8 nucleotides matching TRBD2. The V gene end was trimmed by 4 bases and the J gene end by 5 bases; junction bases not matched to a gene: 13. CDR1 is SGDLS and CDR2 is YYNGEE in the germline V gene. This CDR3 comprises 16 residues. The CDR3: CASSFPGGAGGETQYF. In nucleotides, the CDR3 is TGTGCCAGCAGCTTCCCGGGGGGGGCCGGGGGGGAGACCCAGTACTTC.

The gene calls are TRBV12-3 or TRBV12-4 and TRBJ1-4; possible D gene TRBD1, 6 bases. This CDR3 region has 13 residues. Trimming left V 2 bases short and J 5 bases short, with 6 bases between. This CDR3 is CASSLTGNEKLFF. The CDR3 region has the DNA TGTGCCAGCAGTTTAACAGGGAATGAAAAACTGTTTTTT.

J is TRBJ2-5 and V is TRBV27, with 14 bases lining up with TRBD2. The V gene end was trimmed by 3 bases and the J gene end by 3 bases; junction bases not matched to a gene: 9. This CDR3 region has 18 residues. The germline CDR1 and CDR2 sequences are MNHEY and SMNVEV (reference sequence). As DNA, the CDR3 is TGTGCCAGCAGTTTCGCGCGACGACTAGCGGGAGGGGAAGAGACCCAGTACTTC. It encodes CASSFARRLAGGEETQYF.

As regards this clone: Different DNA sequences within this sample yield the same CDR3. The chain employs TRBV15 and TRBJ2-2, with 7 bases aligning to TRBD1. Germline assignment: CDR1 LNHNV and CDR2 YYDKDF (reference sequence). The CDR3 sequence is 17 residues long. V gave up 1 base and J gave up 2 bases; unmatched junction bases: 7. Here the CDR3 reads CATSRVRGGTNTGELFF. The CDR3 region has the DNA TGTGCCACCAGCAGAGTTAGAGGGGGCACAAACACCGGGGAGCTGTTTTTT.

This clone was seen a single time. The junction shows a germline mismatch at one end, possibly a read error. The chain links TRBV7-8 to TRBJ1-2; D perhaps matches TRBD1 (6 bases). Germline V gives CDR1 SGHVS, CDR2 FQNEAQ. This CDR3 spans 18 amino acids. This CDR3 reads CASSLLQGRPSPKYGYTF. The CDR3 DNA is TGTGCCAGCAGCTTACTTCAGGGGCGGCCGAGCCCTAAATATGGCTACACCTTC.

The chain couples TRBV28 to TRBJ2-7; D is undetermined. Trimming pared 5 bases from V and 4 bases from J, leaving 12 bases between. Germline loops: CDR1 MDHEN, CDR2 SYDVKM. This CDR3 spans 13 amino acids. DNA of the CDR3: TGTGCCAGCAGTCTTTCAGAGACTTACGAGCAGTACTTC. This gives the protein CASSLSETYEQYF. The variable domain in full, completed from reference TRBV28 and TRBJ2-7, reads DVKVTQSSRYLVKRTGEKVFLECVQDMDHENMFWYRQDPGLGLRLIYFSYDVKMKEKGDIPEGYSVSREKKERFSLILESASTNQTSMYLCASSLSETYEQYFGPGTRLTVT.

The genes are TRBV7-3 and TRBJ2-1; D might be TRBD1 (5 bases). V lost 4 bases to trimming and J lost 11 bases, with 21 bases between them. There are 15 residues in the CDR3. Germline V CDR1 and CDR2: SGHTA, FQGTGA. CDR3: CASSSGHSGESKQFF. The CDR3 region has the DNA TGTGCCAGCAGCTCTGGACACTCCGGAGAGTCGAAGCAGTTCTTC.

The CDR3 region has the DNA TGTGCCAGCAGCACCCGCCGGGAGATGAACACTGAAGCTTTCTTT. Translating gives CASSTRREMNTEAFF. V and J are TRBV7-2 and TRBJ1-1; D not resolved. V was pared by 5 bases and J by 0 bases, with 13 bases between. Germline CDR1 SGHTA, CDR2 FQGNSA. This CDR3 region has 15 residues.

The chain uses TRBV29-1 and TRBJ1-5; tentatively, D is TRBD1 (6 bases). Germline lookup yields CDR1 SQVTM and CDR2 ANQGSEA. The CDR3 is 13 amino acids. The V end was cut by 7 bases, the J end by 5 bases, with 15 bases between. The DNA of the CDR3 is TGCAGCGCCCTGACAGGAGGAGATCAGCCCCAGCATTTT. Translation: CSALTGGDQPQHF.